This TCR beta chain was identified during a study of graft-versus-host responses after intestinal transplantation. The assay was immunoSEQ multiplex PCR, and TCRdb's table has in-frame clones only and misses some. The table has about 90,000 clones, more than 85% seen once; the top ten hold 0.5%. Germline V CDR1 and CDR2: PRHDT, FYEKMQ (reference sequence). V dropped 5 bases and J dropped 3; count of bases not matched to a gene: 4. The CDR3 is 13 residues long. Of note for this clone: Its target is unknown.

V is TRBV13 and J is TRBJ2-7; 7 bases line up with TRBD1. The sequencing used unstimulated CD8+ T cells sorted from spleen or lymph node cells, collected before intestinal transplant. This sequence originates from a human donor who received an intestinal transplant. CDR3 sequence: CASSARQGYEQYF. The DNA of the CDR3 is TGTGCCAGCAGCGCGCGACAGGGCTACGAGCAGTACTTC.